Sequencing of this T cell receptor (beta chain) was carried out in a study of blood T cells in healthy people across ages. The germline V gene encodes CDR1 MNHEY and CDR2 SVGAGI. V was pared by 4 bases and J by 6 bases, with 22 bases between. The length of the CDR3 is 17 residues. A second PCR of roughly 6 to 12 cycles used a sample-barcoded 5' primer and a J-beta primer mix. Tags on each cDNA molecule came from a template-switch adaptor with 12 random nucleotides. Each of the samples gave a minimum of 2.5 million paired-end reads that contained CDR3. TCRdb reanalysed the 5' RACE reads using MiXCR and keeps one entry per CDR3 protein. Here the sample spans 250,000 to 300,000 distinct CDR3 sequences, roughly 26% being singletons. They isolated at least 6 million PBMCs from each sample. This clonotype has only a few counts. What it binds is unknown. Study results and limitations: A roughly linear fall in TCR beta diversity per million T cells was seen with increasing age.

The chain couples TRBV6-5 to TRBJ1-5; D gene unclear. The TCR sequence derives from a woman between 65 and 79 years old in good health. The source material was blood. The DNA of the CDR3 is TGTGCCAGCAGTTTCTCCCCAAGGCCGGGCGGCGGTCAGCCCCAGCATTTT. It is translated as CASSFSPRPGGGQPQHF.